The 18 T cell receptor beta chains below were found in one sample sequenced in a study of control samples from healthy donors and cancer patients. Assay used: immunoSEQ multiplex PCR; TCRdb lists only in-frame clones, some missing. The repertoire holds some 79,000 clones, under 95% seen once, with about 1.3% in the top ten. The source material was PBMCs. These receptors all stem from a woman between 40 and 50 years old with lung cancer.

On this clone: Other DNA sequences in this specimen translate into the identical CDR3. V is TRBV19 and J is TRBJ2-3; D may be TRBD1 or TRBD2 (5 bases each). CDR1 is LNHDA and CDR2 is SQIVND in the germline V gene (reference sequence). This CDR3 has 14 residues. Trimming stripped 4 bases from V and 0 bases from J, with 8 bases between. Written as DNA, the CDR3 is TGTGCCAGTAGTAGGGGACCGAGCACAGATACGCAGTATTTT. It specifies CASSRGPSTDTQYF.

The rearrangement uses TRBV19 and TRBJ1-2; D not resolved. V lost 3 bases to trimming and J lost 4 bases, with 18 bases between them. From germline, CDR1 is LNHDA and CDR2 SQIVND (reference sequence). The CDR3 contains 16 residues. CDR3 coding DNA: TGTGCCAGTAGTATTTTGGAGGGCAGCTTTGCCTATGGCTACACCTTC. It codes for CASSILEGSFAYGYTF.

CDR3 protein: CASAPRTGNQPQHF. For the CDR3, the DNA is TGTGCCAGCGCCCCCCGGACAGGGAATCAGCCCCAGCATTTT. This chain links TRBV7-8 with TRBJ1-5, with 8 bases identical to TRBD1. This CDR3 spans 14 amino acids. J lost 4 bases, V lost 8 bases, and 7 bases had no gene match. Germline V gene lookup returns CDR1 SGHVS and CDR2 FQNEAQ.

V and J are TRBV5-4 and TRBJ2-2; the D gene is possibly TRBD2 (7 bases). Trimming removed 6 bases from V and 5 bases from J, with 14 bases in between. CDR1 and CDR2 (germline): SGHNT, YYREEE (reference sequence). There are 14 residues in the CDR3. CDR3 DNA: TGTGCCAGCAAGATTAGGGGGGGGACCGGGGAGCTGTTTTTT. It encodes CASKIRGGTGELFF.

The CDR3 DNA follows: TGTGCCAGTCTAAGGGTTGCGGGGAACACTGAAGCTTTCTTT. Amino acid sequence: CASLRVAGNTEAFF. The chain carries TRBV6-5 and TRBJ1-1; no clear D gene. Trimming removed 9 bases from V and 1 base from J, with 15 bases in between. Per the germline V gene, CDR1 is MNHEY and CDR2 is SVGAGI. CDR3 length: 14 amino acids.

This chain uses TRBV7-3 with TRBJ1-1; no clear D gene. The ends were cut back, 1 base at V and 1 base at J, with 10 bases in the middle. There are 15 residues in the CDR3. CDR1 and CDR2 from the germline V gene are SGHTA and FQGTGA. The chain's CDR3 is CASSLIPVTNTEAFF. The DNA of the CDR3 is TGTGCCAGCAGCTTAATCCCAGTTACGAACACTGAAGCTTTCTTT.

This chain uses TRBV27 with TRBJ1-1, with D hard to call. Germline V CDR1 and CDR2: MNHEY, SMNVEV (reference sequence). Between the trimmed V and J ends, which lost 8 bases and 2 bases, there was a span of 21 bases. The CDR3 runs 16 residues. The CDR3 nucleotides read TGTGCCAGCCCCTTGAACCAAGTTGGAGCCAACACTGAAGCTTTCTTT. Translating it yields CASPLNQVGANTEAFF.

The genes are TRBV7-6 and TRBJ1-1; D is possibly TRBD1 (5 bases). In germline, CDR1 is SGHVS, CDR2 FNYEAQ. This CDR3 is built from 13 residues. Trimming shortened V by 6 bases and J by 4 bases, and 12 bases separated the two germline ends. The CDR3 bases are TGTGCCAGCAGTTTTGGGAGGGGCACTGAAGCTTTCTTT. Protein sequence: CASSFGRGTEAFF.

In nucleotides, the CDR3 is TGTGCCAGCAGCCTAGGGGAAGATACGCAGTATTTT. This sequence encodes CASSLGEDTQYF. The chain is built from TRBV11-3 and TRBJ2-3, with a tentative D call TRBD1 (5 bases). The ends were cut back, 5 bases at V and 5 bases at J, with 8 bases in the middle. This CDR3 is 12 amino acids long. Per germline, CDR1 SGHNT and CDR2 YENEEA.

V and J are TRBV2 and TRBJ2-5; D remains ambiguous. Germline CDR1 SNHLY, CDR2 FYNNEI. CDR3 length equals 14 residues. Trimming left V 6 bases short and J 1 base short, with 12 bases between. For the CDR3, the DNA is TGTGCCAGCAGGGGTGTCCCATTCCAAGAGACCCAGTACTTC. It is translated as CASRGVPFQETQYF.

Worth noting for this clone: Additional DNA sequences in this sample encode the identical CDR3. Written as DNA, the CDR3 is TGTGCCAGTGACGGACGACTCTCTGGAAACACCATATATTTT. It translates to CASDGRLSGNTIYF. The chain uses TRBV19 and TRBJ1-3, with D hard to call. Germline assignment: CDR1 LNHDA and CDR2 SQIVND (reference sequence). The CDR3 covers 14 residues. The V end was cut by 8 bases, the J end by 0 bases, with 11 bases between.

This sequence joins TRBV9 and TRBJ1-1; TRBD1 might be the D (6 bases). The CDR3 spans 15 residues. With 5 bases removed from V and 0 bases from J, the gap between germline ends came to 14 bases. Per germline, CDR1 SGDLS and CDR2 YYNGEE. CDR3: CASSPSGVMNTEAFF. In DNA, the CDR3 is TGTGCCAGCAGTCCTTCAGGGGTAATGAACACTGAAGCTTTCTTT.

The V call is TRBV27, the J call TRBJ2-3; D may be TRBD2 (6 bases). V was clipped by 3 bases and J by 1 base, with 14 bases between them. Germline V gives CDR1 MNHEY, CDR2 SMNVEV (reference sequence). The CDR3 has 16 residues. CDR3 in DNA: TGTGCCAGCAGTTTGGGGCGGGGCGGTGGCACAGATACGCAGTATTTT. As protein: CASSLGRGGGTDTQYF.

J is TRBJ1-5 and V is TRBV9, with D uncertain. The length of the CDR3 is 14 residues. Germline loops: CDR1 SGDLS, CDR2 YYNGEE. V lost 5 bases, J lost 5 bases, and 14 bases lay in between. The CDR3 region has the DNA TGTGCCAGCAGTGTACGGGGAAGCGATCAGCCCCAGCATTTT. Amino acids: CASSVRGSDQPQHF.

Only one count was recorded for this clone. The chain combines TRBV7-9 with TRBJ1-5, with D hard to call. The CDR3 has 15 residues. CDR1 SEHNR and CDR2 FQNEAQ come from the germline V gene (reference sequence). Trimming took 1 base from V and 1 from J, leaving 8 bases between them. Written as DNA, the CDR3 is TGTGCCAGCAGCTTAGGGCCGGGGAGCAATCAGCCCCAGCATTTT. It yields the protein CASSLGPGSNQPQHF. Supplemented by reference TRBV7-9 and TRBJ1-5, the full variable domain reads DTGVSQNPRHKITKRGQNVTFRCDPISEHNRLYWYRQTLGQGPEFLTYFQNEAQLEKSRLLSDRFSAERPKGSFSTLEIQRTEQGDSAMYLCASSLGPGSNQPQHFGDGTRLSIL.

V usage is TRBV10-3 and J usage is TRBJ1-3; 7 nucleotides line up with TRBD1. This CDR3 is built from 15 residues. Germline loops: CDR1 ENHRY, CDR2 SYGVKD. The V segment lost 3 bases and the J segment 2 bases; nucleotides outside the gene matches: 4. CDR3 in DNA: TGTGCCATCAGTGAACGGCAGGGGGCTGGAAACACCATATATTTT. Translating it yields CAISERQGAGNTIYF.

The rearrangement links TRBV11-2 to TRBJ2-7, with D unresolved. Trimming took 5 bases from V and 5 from J, leaving 10 bases between them. The CDR3 consists of 12 residues. Germline V gene data show CDR1 as SGHAT and CDR2 as FQNNGV. CDR3 region: CASSLAGDEQYF. As DNA, the CDR3 is TGTGCCAGCAGCCTCGCAGGTGACGAGCAGTACTTC.

The chain recombines TRBV10-3 with TRBJ2-2; 10 nucleotides line up with TRBD2. The CDR3 covers 16 residues. Germline values: CDR1 ENHRY, CDR2 SYGVKD. Losses at the gene ends were 4 bases for V and 0 bases for J; bases not matched to a gene: 2. CDR3 sequence reads: CAISATSGSNTGELFF. As DNA, the CDR3 is TGTGCCATCAGTGCGACTAGCGGGTCGAACACCGGGGAGCTGTTTTTT.